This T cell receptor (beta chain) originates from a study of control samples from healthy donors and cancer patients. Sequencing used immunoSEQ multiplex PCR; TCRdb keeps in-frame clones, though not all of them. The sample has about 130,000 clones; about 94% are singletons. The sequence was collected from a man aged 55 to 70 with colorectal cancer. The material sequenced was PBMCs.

CDR3 sequence (DNA): TGTGCCAGCAGCGTATCGGGACAGAGGAATGAAAAACTGTTTTTT. Its translation: CASSVSGQRNEKLFF. This chain links TRBV9 with TRBJ1-4; 7 bases fit TRBD1. The CDR3 extends over 15 amino acids. Germline assignment: CDR1 SGDLS and CDR2 YYNGEE. Trimming cost V 1 base and J 5 bases; bases outside gene matches: 5.